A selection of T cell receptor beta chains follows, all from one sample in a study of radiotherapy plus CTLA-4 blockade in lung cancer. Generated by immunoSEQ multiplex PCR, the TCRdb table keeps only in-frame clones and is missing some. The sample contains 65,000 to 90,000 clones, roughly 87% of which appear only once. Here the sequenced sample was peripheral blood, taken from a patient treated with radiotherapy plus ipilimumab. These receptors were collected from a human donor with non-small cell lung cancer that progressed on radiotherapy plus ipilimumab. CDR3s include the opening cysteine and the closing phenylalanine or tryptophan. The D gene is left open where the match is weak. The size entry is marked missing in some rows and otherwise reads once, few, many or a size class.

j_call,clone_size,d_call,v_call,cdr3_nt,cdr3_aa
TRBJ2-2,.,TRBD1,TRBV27,TGTGCCAGCAGTTATTGGGCAGGGGGTAACACCGGGGAGCTGTTTTTT,CASSYWAGGNTGELFF
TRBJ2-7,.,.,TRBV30,TGTGCCTGGAGTGCCGGGACGGGATTTTTGGAGCAGTACTTC,CAWSAGTGFLEQYF
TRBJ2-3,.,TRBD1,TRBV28,TGTGCCAGCAGTTGGACAGGCCACACAGATACGCAGTATTTT,CASSWTGHTDTQYF
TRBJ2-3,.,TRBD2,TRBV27,TGTGCCAGCAGTCGACCGAGCGGGAGGGCCACAGATACGCAGTATTTT,CASSRPSGRATDTQYF
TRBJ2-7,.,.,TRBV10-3,TGTGCCATCAGTGAGTCGGTCACAAATACCTACGAGCAGTACTTC,CAISESVTNTYEQYF
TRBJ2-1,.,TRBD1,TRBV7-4,TGTGCCAGCAGCGAAAGGGACAGGGGGCTGATTAATGAGCAGTTCTTC,CASSERDRGLINEQFF
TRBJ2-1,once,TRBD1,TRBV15,TGTGCCACCAGCAGATACCGACAGGGAAACAATGAGCAGTTCTTC,CATSRYRQGNNEQFF
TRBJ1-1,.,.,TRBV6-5,TGTGCCAGCAGTTACTCTATTGGGGAACAAAATGAAGCTTTCTTT,CASSYSIGEQNEAFF
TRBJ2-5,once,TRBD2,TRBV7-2,TGTGCCAGCAGCCCCGGTCTAGCGGGAGGATTAGAGACCCAGTACTTC,CASSPGLAGGLETQYF
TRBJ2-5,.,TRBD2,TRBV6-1,TGTGCCAGCAGTGAAACTGAGGCTAGCGGGGGAGAGACCCAGTACTTC,CASSETEASGGETQYF
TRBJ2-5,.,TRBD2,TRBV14,TGTGCCAGCAGCCAAGGAGCAGGACTAGCGATCGAGACCCAGTACTTC,CASSQGAGLAIETQYF
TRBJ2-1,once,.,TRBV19,TGTGCCAGTACTGAGGTATCGGGGTTCTACAATGAGCAGTTCTTC,CASTEVSGFYNEQFF
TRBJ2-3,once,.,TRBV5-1,TGCGCCAGCAGCTTGGAGGACAAAAGCACAGATACGCAGTATTTT,CASSLEDKSTDTQYF
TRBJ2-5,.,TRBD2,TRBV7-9,TGTGCCAGCAGCTTCACCGGACTAGCGGGAAACCAAGAGACCCAGTACTTC,CASSFTGLAGNQETQYF
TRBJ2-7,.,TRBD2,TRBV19,TGTGCCAGTAGTATGCCGGGCGCTAGCGGGAGTTACGAGCAGTACTTC,CASSMPGASGSYEQYF
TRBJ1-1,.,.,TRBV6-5,TGTGCCAGCAGTTTATCCAGGGGGAACACTGAAGCTTTCTTT,CASSLSRGNTEAFF
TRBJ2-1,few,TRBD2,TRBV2,TGTGCCAGCAGGATAGGACTAGATGAGCAGTTCTTC,CASRIGLDEQFF